The 12 T cell receptor beta chains below all came from one sample that was sequenced in a study of identical twins. One entry per CDR3 protein, called by TCRdb with MiXCR from the 5' RACE reads. The sample includes 450,000 or so distinct CDR3 sequences, more than 13% of them seen just once. Another study also made use of these data, one on yellow fever vaccine responses in identical twins.

The sequencing sample was made of CD4+ T cells sorted from blood. Receptor source: a woman aged 18-35 years in good health.

V gene TRBV20-1 combines with J gene TRBJ2-7, with D possibly TRBD1 on 6 matching bases. The ends were cut back, 8 bases at V and 6 bases at J, with 17 bases in the middle. Per germline, CDR1 DFQATT and CDR2 SNEGSKA (reference sequence). The length of the CDR3 is 12 residues. CDR3 coding DNA: TGCAGTCCGGGACAAGGTTTTGGCGAGCAGTACTTC. It specifies CSPGQGFGEQYF.

The table lists this clonotype with a few counts. This sequence joins TRBV12-3 or TRBV12-4 and TRBJ2-2; TRBD2 is a possible D gene (6 bases). The CDR3 runs to 16 residues. V lost 7 bases, J lost 3 bases, and 18 bases lay in between. Here the CDR3 reads CASNYRGGGYTGELFF. The DNA of the CDR3 is TGTGCCAGCAACTACCGCGGTGGAGGGTACACCGGGGAGCTGTTTTTT.

As to this clonotype: Its ends do not fully match the called genes, so a read error is possible. The V gene is TRBV7-2, the J gene TRBJ2-1; no clear D gene. The CDR3 has 14 amino acids. CDR1 is SGHTA, CDR2 FQGNSA, per germline. Here the CDR3 reads CASSLARLYNGQFF. The CDR3 DNA reads as TGTGCCAGCAGCTTAGCGCGGCTATACAATGGGCAGTTCTTC.

This CDR3 is CASSPGTGVRDNEQFF. CDR3 nucleotides: TGCGCCAGCAGCCCCGGGACAGGGGTTAGGGACAATGAGCAGTTCTTC. The genes are TRBV5-1 and TRBJ2-1; 10 bases are shared with TRBD1. V lost 4 bases and J lost 5; bases outside the gene matches: 9. The germline CDR1 and CDR2 sequences are SGHRS and YFSETQ. The CDR3 spans 16 residues. Complete variable domain (other parts from reference TRBV5-1 and TRBJ2-1): KAGVTQTPRYLIKTRGQQVTLSCSPISGHRSVSWYQQTPGQGLQFLFEYFSETQRNKGNFPGRFSGRQFSNSRSEMNVSTLELGDSALYLCASSPGTGVRDNEQFFGPGTRLTVL.

This chain connects TRBV20-1 to TRBJ2-2; D is possibly TRBD1 (6 bases). CDR1 DFQATT and CDR2 SNEGSKA come from the germline V gene (reference sequence). This CDR3 spans 14 amino acids. V lost 3 bases and J 7 bases, leaving 15 bases between the germline ends. In DNA, the CDR3 is TGCAGTGCTAGCTTTATACAGGGTATCGGGGAGCTGTTTTTT. It is translated as CSASFIQGIGELFF.

This clonotype was found a few times. The chain combines TRBV28 with TRBJ2-3; a weak D match, TRBD1 (5 bases). Germline CDR1 and CDR2: MDHEN and SYDVKM. V dropped 4 bases and J dropped 3 bases, with 14 bases sitting between them. The CDR3 has 15 amino acids. CDR3 sequence (DNA): TGTGCCAGCAGTTCACAGGTTTTGGGGACAGATACGCAGTATTTT. The encoded protein is CASSSQVLGTDTQYF.

As to this clonotype: A much larger clone lies one base from this, so it may be a read error. V usage is TRBV6-1 and J usage is TRBJ2-5; TRBD1 is a possible D gene (6 bases). Germline V gene data show CDR1 as MNHNS and CDR2 as SASEGT. V was pared by 7 bases and J by 4 bases, with 25 bases between. This CDR3 has 17 amino acids. CDR3 loop: CASNPIGSIGQRETQYF. The CDR3 region has the DNA TGTGCCAGCAACCCCATAGGATCTATTGGACAGCGAGAGACCCAGTACTTC.

This clonotype was counted a few times. This rearrangement joins TRBV4-3 to TRBJ2-7; a possible D gene is TRBD1 (5 bases). CDR1 and CDR2 from the germline V gene are LGHNA and YSLEER. This CDR3 contains 14 residues. V lost 1 base, J lost 4 bases, and 11 bases lay in between. The CDR3 sequence: CASSQVAGNYEQYF. CDR3 nucleotide sequence: TGCGCCAGCAGCCAAGTGGCAGGGAATTACGAGCAGTACTTC.

The rearrangement joins TRBV4-1 to TRBJ2-3; no firm D call. The CDR3 runs 14 residues. Between the trimmed V and J ends, which lost 0 bases and 2 bases, there was a span of 6 bases. The germline V gene encodes CDR1 MGHRA and CDR2 YSYEKL. The CDR3 reads CASSQERFTDTQYF. The CDR3 nucleotides are TGCGCCAGCAGCCAAGAACGGTTCACAGATACGCAGTATTTT.

This clonotype turned up a few times. V usage is TRBV5-1 and J usage is TRBJ2-2, with a tentative D call TRBD1 (8 bases). V was pared by 4 bases and J by 5 bases, with 15 bases between. The length of the CDR3 is 15 residues. Germline lookup yields CDR1 SGHRS and CDR2 YFSETQ. The CDR3 DNA sequence: TGCGCCAGCAGCGAAGGACAGGGAGGGACCGGGGAGCTGTTTTTT. Its translation is CASSEGQGGTGELFF.

At least ten counts were recorded for this clonotype. The chain recombines TRBV5-1 with TRBJ1-5, with a possible D match to TRBD1 (5 bases). This CDR3 contains 14 residues. Germline lookup yields CDR1 SGHRS and CDR2 YFSETQ. Trimming shortened V by 5 bases and J by 1 base, and 10 bases separated the two germline ends. The chain's CDR3 is CASRYDSSNQPQHF. CDR3 DNA sequence: TGCGCCAGCAGGTACGACAGCAGCAATCAGCCCCAGCATTTT.

This sequence joins TRBV4-2 and TRBJ2-5; 13 bases match TRBD2. CDR1 and CDR2 from the germline V gene are LGHNA and YNFKEQ. The CDR3 consists of 16 residues. V trimming: 3 bases; J trimming: 1 base; junction bases outside the gene matches: 2. The CDR3 sequence: CASSQRTSGGQETQYF. CDR3 in DNA: TGTGCCAGCAGCCAGAGGACTAGCGGGGGCCAAGAGACCCAGTACTTC.